This T cell receptor beta chain was sequenced in a study of regulatory T cells in long-lasting Graves disease. As for time point: newly diagnosed GD, antithyroid drugs for less than 3 months. RNA from PBMCs was the source of the TCR library. To make TCR beta libraries, researchers used iRepertoire HTBI primers and Arm-PCR of CDR3 regions. As originally analysed: The identification of approximately 62 TRBV and over eleven TRBJ segments was made across samples. TCRdb redid the calling of the multiplex PCR reads with MiXCR, one entry per CDR3 protein. It is TCRdb's table, rather than the study itself, that gives the V and J calls and clone size. Of 500,000 or so distinct CDR3 sequences in the sample, around 13% were seen once. Unmatched junction bases numbered 3, after V lost 5 bases and J lost 2 bases. The V gene's germline CDR1 is SGHDN and CDR2 FVKESK. This CDR3 has 16 residues. These data were also reused for a study on T cells in Graves' hyperthyroidism and ophthalmopathy.

Sequencing used peripheral blood mononuclear cells (PBMCs), obtained at new diagnosis, from a patient treated with antithyroid drugs. The clonotype originates from a woman aged 50 to 65 with Graves disease. The chain combines TRBV14 with TRBJ2-5, with 15 nucleotides matching TRBD2. The CDR3 bases are TGTGCCAGCAGCAGGACTAGCGGGAGGGTACAAGAGACCCAGTACTTC. Amino acid sequence: CASSRTSGRVQETQYF.